The rows below give T cell receptor beta chains drawn from one sample of a study of cytotoxic CD8 clonotypes in ibrutinib-treated CLL. The assay was immunoSEQ multiplex PCR, and TCRdb's table has in-frame clones only and misses some. The sample holds approximately 190,000 clones, more than 75% seen once. This specimen consisted of PBMCs, obtained after 12 months of ibrutinib treatment. The receptors stem from a human donor with chronic lymphocytic leukemia. The CDR3 runs from the conserved cysteine through the conserved F or W. D genes are given only for firm matches.

v_call: TRBV2; j_call: TRBJ2-7; d_call: TRBD2; cdr3_aa: CASSSRLAGYEQYF; cdr3_nt: TGTGCCAGCAGTAGCCGACTAGCGGGATACGAGCAGTACTTC
v_call: TRBV2; j_call: TRBJ2-3; d_call: TRBD1; cdr3_aa: CASSDPGQGPDTQYF; cdr3_nt: TGTGCCAGCAGTGACCCTGGACAGGGCCCAGATACGCAGTATTTT
v_call: TRBV11-2; j_call: TRBJ1-5; d_call: NA; cdr3_aa: CASSPSPARDQPQHF; cdr3_nt: TGTGCCAGCAGCCCCTCCCCGGCCAGGGATCAGCCCCAGCATTTT
v_call: TRBV4-2; j_call: TRBJ2-1; d_call: NA; cdr3_aa: CASSQDRTSTNEQFF; cdr3_nt: TGTGCCAGCAGCCAAGACAGAACCTCCACCAATGAGCAGTTCTTC
v_call: TRBV5-4; j_call: TRBJ2-7; d_call: TRBD2; cdr3_aa: CASSSGLAGVYEQYF; cdr3_nt: TGTGCCAGCAGCTCAGGACTAGCGGGAGTATACGAGCAGTACTTC
v_call: TRBV5-1; j_call: TRBJ2-2; d_call: NA; cdr3_aa: CASHPLSMNTGELFF; cdr3_nt: TGCGCCAGCCACCCACTAAGCATGAACACCGGGGAGCTGTTTTTT
v_call: TRBV5-1; j_call: TRBJ2-5; d_call: NA; cdr3_aa: CASSLDRGQPQETQYF; cdr3_nt: TGCGCCAGCAGCTTGGACCGAGGGCAGCCACAAGAGACCCAGTACTTC
v_call: TRBV28; j_call: TRBJ1-2; d_call: NA; cdr3_aa: CASSSLGGSYGYTF; cdr3_nt: TGTGCCAGCAGTTCTCTCGGGGGCTCCTATGGCTACACCTTC
v_call: TRBV6-5; j_call: TRBJ1-1; d_call: NA; cdr3_aa: CASSYSKGPNTEAFF; cdr3_nt: TGTGCCAGCAGTTACTCGAAGGGACCGAACACTGAAGCTTTCTTT
v_call: TRBV10-3; j_call: TRBJ2-7; d_call: NA; cdr3_aa: CAISAATPGNTYEQYF; cdr3_nt: TGTGCCATCAGTGCAGCTACCCCGGGGAACACCTACGAGCAGTACTTC